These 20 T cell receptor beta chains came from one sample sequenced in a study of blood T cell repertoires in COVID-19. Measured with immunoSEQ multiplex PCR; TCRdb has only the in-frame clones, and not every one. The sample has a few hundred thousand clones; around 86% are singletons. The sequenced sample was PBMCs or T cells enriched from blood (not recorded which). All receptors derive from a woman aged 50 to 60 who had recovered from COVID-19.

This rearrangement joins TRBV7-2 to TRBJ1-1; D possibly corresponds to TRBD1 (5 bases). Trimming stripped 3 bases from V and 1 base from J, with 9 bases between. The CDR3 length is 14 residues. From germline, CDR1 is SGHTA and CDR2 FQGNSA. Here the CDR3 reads CASSFQTGNTEAFF. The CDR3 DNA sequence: TGTGCCAGCAGCTTTCAAACAGGGAACACTGAAGCTTTCTTT.

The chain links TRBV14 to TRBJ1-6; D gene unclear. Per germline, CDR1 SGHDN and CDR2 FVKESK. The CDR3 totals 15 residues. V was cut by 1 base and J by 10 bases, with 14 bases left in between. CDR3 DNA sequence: TGTGCCAGCAGCCAAGGATGGGTGGAGGAATCACCCCTCCACTTT. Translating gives CASSQGWVEESPLHF. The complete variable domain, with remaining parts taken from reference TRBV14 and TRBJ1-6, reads EAGVTQFPSHSVIEKGQTVTLRCDPISGHDNLYWYRRVMGKEIKFLLHFVKESKQDESGMPNNRFLAERTGGTYSTLKVQPAELEDSGVYFCASSQGWVEESPLHFGNGTRLTVT.

The CDR3 region has the DNA TGTGCCTCCGGACAGGCGAATAATTCACCCCTCCACTTT. Translation: CASGQANNSPLHF. The chain joins TRBV7-3 to TRBJ1-6; 7 bases fit TRBD1. This CDR3 region has 13 residues. Germline CDR1 is SGHTA and CDR2 is FQGTGA. The J segment lost 5 bases and the V segment lost 11 bases, leaving 6 bases of the junction unmatched.

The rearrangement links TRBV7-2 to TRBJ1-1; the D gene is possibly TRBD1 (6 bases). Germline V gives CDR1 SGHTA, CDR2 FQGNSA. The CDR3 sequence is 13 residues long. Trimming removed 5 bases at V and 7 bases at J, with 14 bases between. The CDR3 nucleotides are TGTGCCAGCAGCCTAGGACAGTACCGTGAAGCTTTCTTT. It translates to CASSLGQYREAFF.

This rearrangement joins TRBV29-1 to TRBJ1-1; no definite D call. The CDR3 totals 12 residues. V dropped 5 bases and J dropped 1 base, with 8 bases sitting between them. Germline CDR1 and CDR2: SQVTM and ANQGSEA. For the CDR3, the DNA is TGCAGCGTTCGACTGCGGAACACTGAAGCTTTCTTT. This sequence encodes CSVRLRNTEAFF. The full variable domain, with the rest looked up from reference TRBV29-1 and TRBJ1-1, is SAVISQKPSRDICQRGTSLTIQCQVDSQVTMMFWYRQQPGQSLTLIATANQGSEATYESGFVIDKFPISRPNLTFSTLTVSNMSPEDSSIYLCSVRLRNTEAFFGQGTRLTVV.

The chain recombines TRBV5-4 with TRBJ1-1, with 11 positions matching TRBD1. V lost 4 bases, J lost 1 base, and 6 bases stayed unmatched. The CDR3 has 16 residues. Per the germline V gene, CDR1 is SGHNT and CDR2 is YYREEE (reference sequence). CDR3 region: CASSPGQGARNTEAFF. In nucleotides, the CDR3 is TGTGCCAGCAGCCCCGGACAGGGGGCACGGAACACTGAAGCTTTCTTT.

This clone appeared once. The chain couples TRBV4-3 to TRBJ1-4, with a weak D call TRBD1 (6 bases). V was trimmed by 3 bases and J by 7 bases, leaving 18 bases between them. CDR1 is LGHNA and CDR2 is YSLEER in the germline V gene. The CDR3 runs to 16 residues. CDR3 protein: CASSQDSGTRPEKLFF. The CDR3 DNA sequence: TGCGCCAGCAGCCAGGATTCCGGGACAAGGCCTGAAAAACTGTTTTTT.

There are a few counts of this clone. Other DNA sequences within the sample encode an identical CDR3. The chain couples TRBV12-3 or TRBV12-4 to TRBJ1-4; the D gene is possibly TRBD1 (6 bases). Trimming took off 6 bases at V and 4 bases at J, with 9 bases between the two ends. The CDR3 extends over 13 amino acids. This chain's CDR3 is CASSRQVNEKLFF. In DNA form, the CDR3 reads TGTGCCAGCAGCCGACAGGTTAATGAAAAACTGTTTTTT.

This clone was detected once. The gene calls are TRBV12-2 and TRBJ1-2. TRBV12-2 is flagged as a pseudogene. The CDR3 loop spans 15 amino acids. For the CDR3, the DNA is TGTGCAAGTCGCCCGGGAGGACAATCCCCCTATGGCTACACCTTC. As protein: CASRPGGQSPYGYTF.

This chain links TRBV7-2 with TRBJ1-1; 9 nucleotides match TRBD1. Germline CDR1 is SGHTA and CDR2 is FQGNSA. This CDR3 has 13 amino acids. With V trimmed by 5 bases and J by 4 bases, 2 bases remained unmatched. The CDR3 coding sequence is TGTGCCAGCAGCCCGACAGGGGGCACTGAAGCTTTCTTT. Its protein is CASSPTGGTEAFF. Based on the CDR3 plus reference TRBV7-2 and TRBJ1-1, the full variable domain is GAGVSQSPSNKVTEKGKDVELRCDPISGHTALYWYRQSLGQGLEFLIYFQGNSAPDKSGLPSDRFSAERTGGSVSTLTIQRTQQEDSAVYLCASSPTGGTEAFFGQGTRLTVV.

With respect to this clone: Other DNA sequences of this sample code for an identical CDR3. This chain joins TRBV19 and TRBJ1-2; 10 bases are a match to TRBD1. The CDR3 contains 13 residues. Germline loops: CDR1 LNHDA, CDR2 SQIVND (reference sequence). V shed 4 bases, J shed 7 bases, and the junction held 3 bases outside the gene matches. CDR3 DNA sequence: TGTGCCAGTAGTAGGGACAGGGGCCCTGGCTACACCTTC. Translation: CASSRDRGPGYTF.

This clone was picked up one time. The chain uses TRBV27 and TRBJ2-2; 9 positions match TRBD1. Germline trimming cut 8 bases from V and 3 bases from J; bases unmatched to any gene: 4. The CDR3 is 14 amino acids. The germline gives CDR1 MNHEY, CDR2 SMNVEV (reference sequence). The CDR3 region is CASVGTGYTGELFF. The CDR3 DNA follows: TGTGCCAGCGTGGGGACAGGGTACACCGGGGAGCTGTTTTTT.

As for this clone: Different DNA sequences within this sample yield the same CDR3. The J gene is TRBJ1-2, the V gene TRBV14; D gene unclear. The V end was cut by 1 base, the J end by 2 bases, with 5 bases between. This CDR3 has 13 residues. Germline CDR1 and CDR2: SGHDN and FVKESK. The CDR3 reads CASSQAQNYGYTF. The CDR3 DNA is TGTGCCAGCAGCCAAGCTCAGAACTATGGCTACACCTTC.

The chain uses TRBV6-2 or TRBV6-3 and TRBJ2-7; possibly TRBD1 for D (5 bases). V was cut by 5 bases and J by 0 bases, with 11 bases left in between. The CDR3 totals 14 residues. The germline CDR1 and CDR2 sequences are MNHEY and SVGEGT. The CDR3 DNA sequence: TGTGCCAGCAGTGACAGATTAAACTCCTACGAGCAGTACTTC. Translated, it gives CASSDRLNSYEQYF.

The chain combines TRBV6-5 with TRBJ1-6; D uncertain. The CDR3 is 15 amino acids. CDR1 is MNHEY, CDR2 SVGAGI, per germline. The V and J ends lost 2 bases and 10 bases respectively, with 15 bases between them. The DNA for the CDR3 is TGTGCCAGCAGTTACGCTCGGGGAATCGGCTCACCCCTCCACTTT. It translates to CASSYARGIGSPLHF.

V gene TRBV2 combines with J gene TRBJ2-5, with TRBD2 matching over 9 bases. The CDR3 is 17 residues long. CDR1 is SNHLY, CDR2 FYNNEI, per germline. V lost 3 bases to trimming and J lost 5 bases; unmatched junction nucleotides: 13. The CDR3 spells CASSDSFLARGGETQYF. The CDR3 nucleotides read TGTGCCAGCAGTGACTCCTTTCTAGCGCGGGGGGGGGAGACCCAGTACTTC.

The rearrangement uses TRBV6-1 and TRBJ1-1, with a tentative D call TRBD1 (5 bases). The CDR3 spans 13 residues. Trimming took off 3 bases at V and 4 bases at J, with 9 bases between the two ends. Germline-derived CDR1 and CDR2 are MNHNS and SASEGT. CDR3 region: CASSDRQGTEAFF. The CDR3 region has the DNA TGTGCCAGCAGTGACCGGCAGGGCACTGAAGCTTTCTTT.

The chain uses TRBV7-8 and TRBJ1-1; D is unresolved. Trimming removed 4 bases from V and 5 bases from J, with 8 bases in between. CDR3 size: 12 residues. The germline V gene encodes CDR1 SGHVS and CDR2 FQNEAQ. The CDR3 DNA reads TGTGCCAGCAGCTCTTCCCGGACTGAAGCTTTCTTT. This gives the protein CASSSSRTEAFF.

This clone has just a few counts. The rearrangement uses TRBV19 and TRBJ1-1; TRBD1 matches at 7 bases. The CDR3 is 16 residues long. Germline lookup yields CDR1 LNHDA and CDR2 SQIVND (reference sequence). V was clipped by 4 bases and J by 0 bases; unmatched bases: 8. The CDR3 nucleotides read TGTGCCAGTAGTACGGGAGGGGGCGCACTGAACACTGAAGCTTTCTTT. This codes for CASSTGGGALNTEAFF.

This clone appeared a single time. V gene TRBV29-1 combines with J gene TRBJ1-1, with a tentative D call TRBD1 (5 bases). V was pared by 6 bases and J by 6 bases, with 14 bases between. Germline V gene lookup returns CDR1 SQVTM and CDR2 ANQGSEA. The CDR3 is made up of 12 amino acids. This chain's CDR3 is CSVIQGVPEAFF. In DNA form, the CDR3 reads TGCAGCGTGATCCAGGGTGTCCCTGAAGCTTTCTTT.